This T cell receptor beta chain was documented in a study of cytomegalovirus exposure and HLA in healthy donors. Looking at the study overall: A data release that came early held 80 million or so unique TCRs from HLA-typed donors. General study findings and limits: TCR beta V- and J-gene trimming was later associated with a missense DCLRE1C variant. Sequencing had likely introduced a cluster of highly shared sequence variants as an artifact.

Remarks on this clone: No antigen is known for it.

V lost 5 bases and J lost 5, with 13 bases in between. The CDR3 covers 14 residues. The study ran its PCR with 60 Vbeta and 13 Jbeta primers. Assay: immunoSEQ multiplex PCR; the TCRdb copy retains only in-frame clones and omits some. The sample records about 170,000 clones, 70% to 85% being singletons. Samples came from healthy bone marrow donors. The sequenced sample was PBMCs. The chain uses TRBV5-3 and TRBJ1-4, with D uncertain. TRBV5-3 is an open reading frame, and its role is uncertain. The source of this sequence is a human donor in good health. The CDR3 spells CARRSPAGNEKLFF. CDR3 bases: TGTGCCAGAAGGAGCCCCGCGGGGAATGAAAAACTGTTTTTT.